This T cell receptor beta chain was captured in a study of memory CD4+ T cells and cytomegalovirus serostatus. The wider study: This sample comes from healthy Belgian adults, 9 CMV seropositive, approximately 23 seronegative.

The sort gate was single viable CD3+CD4+CD8-CD45RO+ cells for memory CD4+ T cells. From germline, CDR1 is SQVTM and CDR2 ANQGSEA. This CDR3 contains 15 residues. V lost 4 bases and J 0 bases, leaving 13 bases between the germline ends. This clone was counted a few times. Measured with immunoSEQ multiplex PCR; TCRdb has only the in-frame clones, and not every one. Of 75,000 to 95,000 clones in the sample, approximately 80% were seen once. This receptor was obtained from an adult in good health and CMV-seronegative. This chain joins TRBV29-1 and TRBJ2-1; perhaps TRBD1 as D (6 bases). The sample consisted of memory CD4+ T cells from blood. The CDR3 is CSVARGSLSYNEQFF. In DNA form, the CDR3 reads TGCAGCGTTGCCAGGGGTTCCCTCTCCTACAATGAGCAGTTCTTC.